This T cell receptor (beta chain) was identified in a study of blood T cell repertoires in COVID-19. Turning to the study itself: Samples representing acute and convalescent COVID-19 were sourced from the United States, Italy and Spain. T cells, B-cell-depleted T cells, or PBMCs provided the cDNA or gDNA that served as material.

In the authors' methods: Counts of nucleated cells, estimated from reference gene primer amplification, were obtained. Libraries were prepared by immunoSEQ multiplex PCR; TCRdb keeps only in-frame clonotypes and omits some of them. V and J calls plus clone size are reproduced from that table; the DNA served to infer D and trimming. The profile shows around 210,000 clones, about three quarters of them singletons. Trimming removed 4 bases from V and 2 bases from J; junction bases left unmatched: 3. CDR1 LGHDT and CDR2 YNNKEL come from the germline V gene (reference sequence). This CDR3 comprises 15 residues.

This clonotype was sampled from a woman in her 70s with acute or convalescent COVID-19. The sequencing input was peripheral blood. This chain connects TRBV3-1 (or the pseudogene TRBV3-2) to TRBJ2-2; TRBD2 agrees at 8 bases. CDR3 sequence: CASSLLAANTGELFF. The CDR3 nucleotides read TGTGCCAGCAGCCTACTAGCGGCTAACACCGGGGAGCTGTTTTTT.